The next 4 T cell receptor beta chains were all read from a single sample in a study of blood T cells in healthy people across ages. The use of a sample-barcoded 5' primer and a J-beta primer mix characterized a second PCR of roughly 6 to 11 cycles. TCRdb analysed the 5' RACE reads with MiXCR anew, one entry per CDR3 protein. The repertoire has 1.5 million to 2 million distinct CDR3 sequences, roughly 27% of them found once; the top ten carry roughly 8%. Sequences were obtained from blood. The source of these receptors is a woman in her thirties in good health.

The J gene is TRBJ1-2, the V gene TRBV12-3 or TRBV12-4, with D perhaps matching TRBD1 (6 bases). V lost 7 bases and J 7 bases, leaving 16 bases between the germline ends. The CDR3 spans 13 residues. CDR3 residues: CASKTSGGPGYTF. The CDR3 DNA reads as TGTGCCAGCAAAACATCCGGGGGGCCTGGCTACACCTTC.

This clonotype was seen only a few times. This chain connects TRBV4-1 to TRBJ1-4, with 11 bases fitting TRBD1. V lost 3 bases and J lost 10; bases outside the gene matches: 10. CDR3 length: 16 amino acids. The V gene's germline CDR1 is MGHRA and CDR2 YSYEKL. The CDR3 nucleotides read TGCGCCAGCAGCCATTCCTCGGGGGACAGGGGGACAAAACTGTTTTTT. This translates into CASSHSSGDRGTKLFF.

This clonotype showed up many times. The chain links TRBV7-9 to TRBJ2-6; TRBD2 matches at 8 bases. The CDR3 totals 16 residues. The trim removed 8 bases at V and 0 bases at J, leaving 6 bases unmatched. From germline, CDR1 is SEHNR and CDR2 FQNEAQ (reference sequence). The CDR3, as DNA: TGTGCCAGCTCTACCCGGGGGGGCTCTGGGGCCAACGTCCTGACTTTC. Its protein product is CASSTRGGSGANVLTF. Using reference TRBV7-9 and TRBJ2-6 for the parts outside the CDR3, the full variable domain is DTGVSQNPRHKITKRGQNVTFRCDPISEHNRLYWYRQTLGQGPEFLTYFQNEAQLEKSRLLSDRFSAERPKGSFSTLEIQRTEQGDSAMYLCASSTRGGSGANVLTFGAGSRLTVL.

This chain connects TRBV29-1 to TRBJ1-2; 7 bases align to TRBD1. Trimming at V came to 6 bases and at J to 5 bases, leaving 12 bases not matched to a gene. CDR3 size: 14 residues. Germline V gene sequence: CDR1 SQVTM, CDR2 ANQGSEA. The CDR3, as DNA: TGCAGCGTCGCTCCGTGGGCAGGGGGGTATGGCTACACCTTC. Its protein product is CSVAPWAGGYGYTF.